Below, 22 T cell receptor beta chains from the same sample are listed, as sequenced in a study of identical twins. TCRdb redid the calling of the 5' RACE reads with MiXCR, one entry per CDR3 protein. The sample contains 500,000 to 550,000 distinct CDR3 sequences, approximately 22% of which appear only once. This sample was shared with a second study, whose subject was T cells expressing NK-cell markers.

Sequencing was carried out using CD4+ T cells sorted from blood. The receptors derive from a woman aged 18-29 years in good health.

The J gene is TRBJ2-7, the V gene TRBV5-1, with 9 bases aligning to TRBD1. The germline V gene encodes CDR1 SGHRS and CDR2 YFSETQ. The length of the CDR3 is 13 residues. With 6 bases clipped from V and 6 bases from J, the junction kept 7 bases outside the gene matches. The CDR3 reads CASTDGQGSEQYF. The CDR3 DNA reads as TGCGCCAGCACCGACGGACAGGGGAGCGAGCAGTACTTC.

This clonotype was seen a few times. The chain couples TRBV20-1 to TRBJ2-6, with D unresolved. This CDR3 contains 13 residues. Trimming removed 2 bases at V and 1 base at J, with 3 bases between. The V gene's germline CDR1 is DFQATT and CDR2 SNEGSKA (reference sequence). CDR3: CSARRSGANVLTF. The CDR3 coding sequence is TGCAGTGCTAGAAGGTCTGGGGCCAACGTCCTGACTTTC.

This clonotype was recorded a few times. The chain links TRBV20-1 to TRBJ1-1, with a possible D match to TRBD1 (5 bases). The germline V gene has CDR1 DFQATT and CDR2 SNEGSKA (reference sequence). The length of the CDR3 is 13 residues. Trimming stripped 2 bases from V and 5 bases from J, with 12 bases between. The CDR3 DNA is TGCAGTGCTAGAAGGGGATTGGATACTGAAGCTTTCTTT. Encoded protein: CSARRGLDTEAFF.

As DNA, the CDR3 is TGCAGTGCTGCACTAGCGGGGGGGCGCGAGCAGTACTTC. Its protein product is CSAALAGGREQYF. The chain is built from TRBV20-1 and TRBJ2-7; TRBD2 aligns across 13 bases. In germline, CDR1 is DFQATT, CDR2 SNEGSKA (reference sequence). The ends lost 5 bases at V and 6 bases at J; junction bases unmatched: 4. The CDR3 is 13 amino acids.

This chain links TRBV9 with TRBJ2-2; D unresolved. Germline V gives CDR1 SGDLS, CDR2 YYNGEE. The V end was cut by 1 base, the J end by 1 base, with 2 bases between. The CDR3 length is 13 residues. The CDR3 here is CASSVRNTGELFF. Written as DNA, the CDR3 is TGTGCCAGCAGCGTAAGGAACACCGGGGAGCTGTTTTTT. Using reference TRBV9 and TRBJ2-2 for the parts outside the CDR3, the full variable domain is DSGVTQTPKHLITATGQRVTLRCSPRSGDLSVYWYQQSLDQGLQFLIQYYNGEERAKGNILERFSAQQFPDLHSELNLSSLELGDSALYFCASSVRNTGELFFGEGSRLTVL.

The V gene is TRBV3-1, the J gene TRBJ2-7, with D tentatively TRBD1 (6 bases). The V end lost 3 bases, the J end lost 1 base, and 10 bases lay between the germline ends. CDR3 length: 14 residues. The germline V gene encodes CDR1 LGHDT and CDR2 YNNKEL (reference sequence). DNA of the CDR3: TGTGCCAGCAGCCAGGCACAGGGTTCCTACGAGCAGTACTTC. Translating gives CASSQAQGSYEQYF.

The rearrangement uses TRBV12-3 or TRBV12-4 and TRBJ1-6; D is perhaps TRBD1 (6 bases). This CDR3 is 14 amino acids long. The V end lost 3 bases, the J end lost 11 bases, and 14 bases lay between the germline ends. This CDR3 reads CASSLRQGYTPLHF. DNA for the CDR3: TGTGCCAGCAGTTTGAGGCAGGGGTATACACCCCTCCACTTT.

This clonotype was seen many times. The rearrangement joins TRBV12-3 or TRBV12-4 to TRBJ2-5, with 7 bases lining up with TRBD2. This CDR3 is 15 amino acids long. Trimming removed 1 base from V and 4 bases from J; junction bases left unmatched: 6. This CDR3 is CASSLVMAGVETQYF. The CDR3 DNA is TGTGCCAGCAGTTTAGTTATGGCGGGAGTAGAGACCCAGTACTTC.

CDR3 amino acids: CASSPLPSGGTDTQYF. In nucleotides, the CDR3 is TGTGCCAGCAGCCCCCTCCCCAGCGGGGGCACAGATACGCAGTATTTT. The V and J genes are TRBV5-5 and TRBJ2-3, with 7 bases that match TRBD2. The CDR3 is made up of 16 amino acids. V lost 4 bases and J lost 1; bases outside the gene matches: 9. CDR1 and CDR2 from the germline V gene are SGHKS and YYEKEE (reference sequence).

The chain uses TRBV6-1 and TRBJ1-2; 7 bases line up with TRBD1. Germline V gives CDR1 MNHNS, CDR2 SASEGT. The trim removed 6 bases at V and 4 bases at J, leaving 14 bases unmatched. CDR3 length: 16 amino acids. CDR3 sequence reads: CASSPKIRTGFYGYTF. In DNA, the CDR3 is TGTGCCAGCAGCCCCAAAATTCGGACAGGCTTCTATGGCTACACCTTC.

The CDR3 here is CSVDGTLRLSGYTF. CDR3 bases: TGCAGCGTTGACGGCACCCTCCGCTTGTCTGGCTACACCTTC. The V call is TRBV29-1, the J call TRBJ1-2; no clear D. The CDR3 is 14 residues long. Trimming cost V 3 bases and J 7 bases, with 18 bases left between them. Germline V gene data show CDR1 as SQVTM and CDR2 as ANQGSEA.

The genes are TRBV5-1 and TRBJ1-1, with TRBD1 matching 9 bases. V shed 6 bases, J shed 6 bases, and the junction held 9 bases outside the gene matches. This CDR3 contains 14 residues. CDR1 and CDR2 from the germline V gene are SGHRS and YFSETQ. Written as DNA, the CDR3 is TGCGCCAGCACCCTGGGACAGGGTGGCGCTGAAGCTTTCTTT. Encoded protein: CASTLGQGGAEAFF.

This clonotype was observed a few times. The chain couples TRBV7-2 to TRBJ2-2; D may be TRBD1 or TRBD2 (6 bases each). The V end was cut by 7 bases, the J end by 6 bases, with 15 bases between. CDR1 and CDR2 (germline): SGHTA, FQGNSA. This CDR3 has 14 amino acids. The CDR3 region is CASNTGGGAGELFF. The CDR3 coding sequence is TGTGCCAGCAACACCGGAGGGGGTGCCGGGGAGCTGTTTTTT.

The chain has TRBV29-1 and TRBJ2-5; D is perhaps TRBD1 (5 bases). Germline V lookup: CDR1 SQVTM, CDR2 ANQGSEA. The V end was cut by 7 bases, the J end by 2 bases, with 8 bases between. The CDR3 is made up of 11 amino acids. CDR3 loop: CSGDRQETQYF. The CDR3 coding sequence is TGCAGCGGCGACAGACAAGAGACCCAGTACTTC.

The chain is built from TRBV29-1 and TRBJ1-5, with 7 bases lining up with TRBD1. With 6 bases clipped from V and 6 bases from J, the junction kept 11 bases outside the gene matches. Germline CDR1 reads SQVTM; CDR2 reads ANQGSEA. The CDR3 loop spans 14 amino acids. CDR3 in DNA: TGCAGCGTCGTGGGGGACAGTGGGGGTCAGCCCCAGCATTTT. This gives the protein CSVVGDSGGQPQHF.

This chain joins TRBV5-1 and TRBJ2-1; 12 nucleotides line up with TRBD2. Germline CDR1 and CDR2: SGHRS and YFSETQ. The V gene end was trimmed by 0 bases and the J gene end by 9 bases; junction bases not matched to a gene: 10. This CDR3 comprises 17 residues. CDR3: CASSLDFLAGGPGEQFF. CDR3 DNA: TGCGCCAGCAGCTTGGATTTTCTAGCGGGGGGGCCGGGTGAGCAGTTCTTC. The full variable domain, completed using reference TRBV5-1 and TRBJ2-1, is KAGVTQTPRYLIKTRGQQVTLSCSPISGHRSVSWYQQTPGQGLQFLFEYFSETQRNKGNFPGRFSGRQFSNSRSEMNVSTLELGDSALYLCASSLDFLAGGPGEQFFGPGTRLTVL.

The rearrangement joins TRBV6-1 to TRBJ1-2; D not resolved. This CDR3 region has 15 residues. V dropped 4 bases and J dropped 5 bases, with 17 bases sitting between them. The germline V gene encodes CDR1 MNHNS and CDR2 SASEGT. The DNA of the CDR3 is TGTGCCAGCAGTGCGGGGTACCACCGGGATTATGGCTACACCTTC. This sequence encodes CASSAGYHRDYGYTF.

This chain joins TRBV5-1 and TRBJ2-2; unclear D gene. The CDR3 length is 13 residues. CDR1 and CDR2 from the germline V gene are SGHRS and YFSETQ. V lost 5 bases, J lost 11 bases, and 16 bases lay in between. In nucleotides, the CDR3 is TGCGCCAGCAGGCCAGCCCCACCGGCCGAGCTGTTTTTT. Protein sequence: CASRPAPPAELFF.

The chain carries TRBV12-3 or TRBV12-4 and TRBJ2-1, with a possible D match to TRBD2 (6 bases). The ends were cut back, 3 bases at V and 0 bases at J, with 9 bases in the middle. The CDR3 loop spans 15 amino acids. In DNA, the CDR3 is TGTGCCAGCAGTTTGTACGGGAGCTCCTACAATGAGCAGTTCTTC. The encoded protein is CASSLYGSSYNEQFF.

V gene TRBV6-1 combines with J gene TRBJ2-2, with 8 bases that match TRBD1. The germline CDR1 and CDR2 sequences are MNHNS and SASEGT. The CDR3 totals 14 residues. V lost 8 bases to trimming and J lost 4 bases; unmatched junction nucleotides: 6. This chain's CDR3 is CASQGAPSTGELFF. For the CDR3, the DNA is TGTGCCAGCCAGGGGGCGCCTAGCACCGGGGAGCTGTTTTTT.

This clonotype was observed a handful of times. The chain carries TRBV10-3 and TRBJ1-4; D gene uncertain. CDR1 is ENHRY and CDR2 is SYGVKD in the germline V gene. Trimming shortened V by 3 bases and J by 5 bases, and 10 bases separated the two germline ends. The CDR3 is 14 residues long. Written as DNA, the CDR3 is TGTGCCATCAGTGAAGCCGGGGTGAATGAAAAACTGTTTTTT. This gives the protein CAISEAGVNEKLFF.

V and J are TRBV12-3 or TRBV12-4 and TRBJ2-5, with TRBD1 matching 7 bases. CDR3 size: 13 residues. Unmatched junction bases numbered 5, after V lost 6 bases and J lost 4 bases. In nucleotides, the CDR3 is TGTGCCAGCAGGGATACAGGGGTAGAGACCCAGTACTTC. This encodes CASRDTGVETQYF.